The rows below give T cell receptor beta chains drawn from one sample of a study of T-cell reconstitution after alpha-beta-depleted transplantation in children. From the PCR reads, TCRdb called clonotypes with MiXCR, one entry per CDR3 protein. The sample carries 90,000 to 100,000 distinct CDR3 sequences, more than 20% recorded once. The source material was PBMCs, sampled before TCRalphabeta/CD19-depleted stem cell transplant. All receptors come from a boy aged 2-15 years with acute lymphoblastic leukemia, due to receive a stem cell transplant. CDR3s include the opening cysteine and the closing phenylalanine or tryptophan. The order of the fields is CDR3 length, clone size, V gene, J gene, CDR3 protein. The listing skips clone size in some rows; elsewhere it reads once, few, many or a size class.

15,-,TRBV15,TRBJ2-1,CATSREGGVGNEQFF
16,-,TRBV3-1,TRBJ2-4,CACCPRGSSAKNIQYF
15,-,TRBV11-2,TRBJ2-1,CASARLAGSYNEQFF
16,-,TRBV7-9,TRBJ2-5,CASSFSGGALQETQYF
16,-,TRBV7-9,TRBJ2-3,CASSRFRSRNTDTQYF
14,many,TRBV4-1,TRBJ2-1,CASSQKSSYNEQFF
15,many,TRBV5-1,TRBJ1-1,CASSLAGTGLTEAFF
15,-,TRBV7-2,TRBJ1-4,CASSDWTGGAGKLFF
15,-,TRBV7-9,TRBJ2-1,CASSLAGGGSNEQFF
12,few,TRBV29-1,TRBJ2-5,CSVERQQETQYF
15,few,TRBV25-1,TRBJ2-7,CASSESVTLGYEQYF
13,-,TRBV6-4,TRBJ2-3,CASSRGAEGLMYF
16,-,TRBV12-3/TRBV12-4,TRBJ2-5,CASSPAGRGTGGTQYF
15,-,TRBV20-1,TRBJ2-5,CSARPLGRRGLTQYF
13,medium-sized,TRBV6-6,TRBJ2-5,CASRRGAGETQYF
14,few,TRBV28,TRBJ1-6,CASTSTGVGTPLHF
19,-,TRBV9,TRBJ2-1,CASSVEPEASGDIYNEQFF
16,-,TRBV12-3/TRBV12-4,TRBJ2-7,CASSLDRTGGGYEQYF
15,-,TRBV4-1,TRBJ2-7,CASSQGDRGSYEQYF
14,-,TRBV7-8,TRBJ2-3,CASSKQGEGDTQYF
14,-,TRBV12-3/TRBV12-4,TRBJ1-4,CASSPRGVGEKLFF
18,-,TRBV4-2,TRBJ1-4,CASSQDTPGRLANEKLFF
12,few,TRBV14,TRBJ1-2,CASSGSGFGYTF
15,-,TRBV6-5,TRBJ2-5,CASSYSLVEQETQYF
16,many,TRBV20-1,TRBJ2-1,CSARGRTSGGANEQFF
14,-,TRBV29-1,TRBJ2-1,CSALPRLVYNEQFF
13,many,TRBV4-2,TRBJ2-2,CASSLTSSGELFF
17,few,TRBV28,TRBJ1-5,CASSPIQGFGGNQPQHF
17,few,TRBV10-3,TRBJ2-6,CAISETAGGSGANVLTF
14,-,TRBV10-1,TRBJ2-3,CASPKTGGTDTQYF
13,few,TRBV10-3,TRBJ2-1,CAISELDWVEQFF
14,few,TRBV29-1,TRBJ1-1,CSVAQTGFSTEAFF
15,-,TRBV5-1,TRBJ1-1,CASSLRDTLVGEAFF
14,-,TRBV12-3/TRBV12-4,TRBJ2-3,CASSLMDRGYTQYF
14,-,TRBV20-1,TRBJ2-7,CSARDFVGAHEQYF
10,few,TRBV2,TRBJ2-5,CASSVGTQYF
19,many,TRBV6-4,TRBJ2-1,CASSDYTISGTGTQDEQFF
15,-,TRBV5-1,TRBJ2-3,CASSITTPGPDTQYF
14,-,TRBV7-2,TRBJ1-1,CASSHSRLNTEAFF
11,few,TRBV7-2,TRBJ2-5,CASSHQETQYF